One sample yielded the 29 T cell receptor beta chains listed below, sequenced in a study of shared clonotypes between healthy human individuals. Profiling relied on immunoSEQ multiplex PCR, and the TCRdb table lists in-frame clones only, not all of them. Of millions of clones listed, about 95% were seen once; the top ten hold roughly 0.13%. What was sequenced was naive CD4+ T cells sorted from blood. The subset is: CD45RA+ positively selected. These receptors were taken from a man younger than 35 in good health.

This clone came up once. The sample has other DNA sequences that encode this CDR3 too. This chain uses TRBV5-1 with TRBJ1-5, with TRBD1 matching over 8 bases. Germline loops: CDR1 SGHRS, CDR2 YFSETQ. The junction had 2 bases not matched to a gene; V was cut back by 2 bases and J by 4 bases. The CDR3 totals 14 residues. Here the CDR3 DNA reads TGCGCCAGCAGCTTCGGGGACAGGAATCAGCCCCAGCATTTT. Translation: CASSFGDRNQPQHF.

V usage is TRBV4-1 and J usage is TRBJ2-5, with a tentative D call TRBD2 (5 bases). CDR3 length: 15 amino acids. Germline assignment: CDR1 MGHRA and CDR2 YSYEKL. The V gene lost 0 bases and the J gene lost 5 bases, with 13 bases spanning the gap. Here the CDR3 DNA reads TGCGCCAGCAGCCAAGATTGGGCTAGCTCGGAGACCCAGTACTTC. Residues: CASSQDWASSETQYF.

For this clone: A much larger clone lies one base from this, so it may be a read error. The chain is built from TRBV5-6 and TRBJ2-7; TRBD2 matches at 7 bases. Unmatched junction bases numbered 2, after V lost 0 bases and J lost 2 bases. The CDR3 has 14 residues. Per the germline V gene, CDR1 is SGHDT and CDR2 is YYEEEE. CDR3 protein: CASSLGAGAYEQYF. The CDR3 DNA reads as TGTGCCAGCAGCTTGGGCGCGGGAGCCTACGAGCAGTACTTC.

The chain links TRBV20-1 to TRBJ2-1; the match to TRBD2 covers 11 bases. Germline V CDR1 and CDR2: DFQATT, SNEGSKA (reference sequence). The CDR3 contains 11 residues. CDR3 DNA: TGCAGGGCCGGGACTAGCGGCCAGCAGTTCTTC. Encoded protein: CRAGTSGQQFF.

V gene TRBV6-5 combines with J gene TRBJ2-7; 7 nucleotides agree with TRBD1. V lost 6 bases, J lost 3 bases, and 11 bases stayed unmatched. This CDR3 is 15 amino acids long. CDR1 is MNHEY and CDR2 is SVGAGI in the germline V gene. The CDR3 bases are TGTGCCAGCAGAACCCCGGGACAGAATAACTACGAGCAGTACTTC. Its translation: CASRTPGQNNYEQYF.

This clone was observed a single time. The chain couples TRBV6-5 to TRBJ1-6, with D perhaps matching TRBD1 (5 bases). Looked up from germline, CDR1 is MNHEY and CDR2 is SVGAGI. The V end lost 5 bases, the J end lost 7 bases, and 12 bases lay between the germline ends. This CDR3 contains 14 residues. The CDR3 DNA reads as TGTGCCAGCAGTCTCGGGACCGAAAATTCACCCCTCCACTTT. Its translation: CASSLGTENSPLHF.

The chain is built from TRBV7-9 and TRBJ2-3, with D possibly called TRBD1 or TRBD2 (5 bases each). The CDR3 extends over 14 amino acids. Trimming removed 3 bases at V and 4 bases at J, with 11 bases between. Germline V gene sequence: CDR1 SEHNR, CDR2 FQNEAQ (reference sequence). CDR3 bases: TGTGCCAGCAGCTTCGGGACCAAGGCAGATACGCAGTATTTT. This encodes CASSFGTKADTQYF. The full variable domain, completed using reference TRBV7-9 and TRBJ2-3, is DTGVSQNPRHKITKRGQNVTFRCDPISEHNRLYWYRQTLGQGPEFLTYFQNEAQLEKSRLLSDRFSAERPKGSFSTLEIQRTEQGDSAMYLCASSFGTKADTQYFGPGTRLTVL.

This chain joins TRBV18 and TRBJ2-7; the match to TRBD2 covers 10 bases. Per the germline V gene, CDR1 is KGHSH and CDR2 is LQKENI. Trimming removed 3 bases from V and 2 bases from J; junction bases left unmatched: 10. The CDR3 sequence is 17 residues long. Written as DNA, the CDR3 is TGTGCCAGCTCACCGCGTCTAGCGGGAGACCCGACCTACGAGCAGTACTTC. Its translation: CASSPRLAGDPTYEQYF.

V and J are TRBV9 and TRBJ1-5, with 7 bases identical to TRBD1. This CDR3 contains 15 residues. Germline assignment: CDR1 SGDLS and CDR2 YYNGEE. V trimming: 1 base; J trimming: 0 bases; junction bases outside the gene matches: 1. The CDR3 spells CASSVTGDSNQPQHF. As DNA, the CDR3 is TGTGCCAGCAGCGTAACAGGGGATAGCAATCAGCCCCAGCATTTT.

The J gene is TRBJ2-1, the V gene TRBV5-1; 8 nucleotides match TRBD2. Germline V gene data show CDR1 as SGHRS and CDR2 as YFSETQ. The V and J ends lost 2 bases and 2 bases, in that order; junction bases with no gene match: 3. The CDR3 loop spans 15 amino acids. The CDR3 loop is CASSFAGGTYNEQFF. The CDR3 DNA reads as TGCGCCAGCAGCTTTGCGGGGGGAACCTACAATGAGCAGTTCTTC.

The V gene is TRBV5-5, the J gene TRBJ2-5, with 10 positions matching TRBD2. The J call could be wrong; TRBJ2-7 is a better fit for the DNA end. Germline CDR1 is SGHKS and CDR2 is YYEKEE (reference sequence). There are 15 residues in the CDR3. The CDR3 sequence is CASSPAGTSAYEQYF. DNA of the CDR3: TGTGCCAGCAGCCCCGCCGGGACTAGCGCCTACGAGCAGTACTTC.

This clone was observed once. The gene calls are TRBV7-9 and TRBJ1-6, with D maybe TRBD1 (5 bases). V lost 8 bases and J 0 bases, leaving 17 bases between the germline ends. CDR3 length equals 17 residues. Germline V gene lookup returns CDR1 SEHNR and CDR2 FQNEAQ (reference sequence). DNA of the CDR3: TGTGCCAGCGCCTCCCGGGGGGGAAGCTCCTATAATTCACCCCTCCACTTT. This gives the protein CASASRGGSSYNSPLHF.

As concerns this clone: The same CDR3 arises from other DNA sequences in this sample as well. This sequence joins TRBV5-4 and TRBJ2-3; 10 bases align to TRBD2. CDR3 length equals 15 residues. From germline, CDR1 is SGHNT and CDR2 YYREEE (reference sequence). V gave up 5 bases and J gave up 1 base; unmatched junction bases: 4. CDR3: CASSPGTSGTDTQYF. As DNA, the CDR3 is TGTGCCAGCAGTCCCGGGACTAGCGGCACAGATACGCAGTATTTT.

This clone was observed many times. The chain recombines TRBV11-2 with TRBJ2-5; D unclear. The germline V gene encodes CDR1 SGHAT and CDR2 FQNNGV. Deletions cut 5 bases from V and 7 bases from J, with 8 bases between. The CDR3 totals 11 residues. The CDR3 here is CASSTGATQYF. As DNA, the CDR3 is TGTGCCAGCAGCACGGGCGCGACCCAGTACTTC.

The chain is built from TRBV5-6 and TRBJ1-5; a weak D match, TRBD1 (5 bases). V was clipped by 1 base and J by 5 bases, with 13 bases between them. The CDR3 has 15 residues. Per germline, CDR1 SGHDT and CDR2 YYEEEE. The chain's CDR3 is CASSLSTGGYQPQHF. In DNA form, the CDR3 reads TGTGCCAGCAGCTTGTCTACGGGGGGTTATCAGCCCCAGCATTTT.

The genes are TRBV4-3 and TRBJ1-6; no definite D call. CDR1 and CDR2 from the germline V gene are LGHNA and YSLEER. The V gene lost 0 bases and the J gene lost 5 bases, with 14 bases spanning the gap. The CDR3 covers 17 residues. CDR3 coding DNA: TGCGCCAGCAGCCAAGATCGCGCCGTAGCTAATAATTCACCCCTCCACTTT. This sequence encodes CASSQDRAVANNSPLHF.

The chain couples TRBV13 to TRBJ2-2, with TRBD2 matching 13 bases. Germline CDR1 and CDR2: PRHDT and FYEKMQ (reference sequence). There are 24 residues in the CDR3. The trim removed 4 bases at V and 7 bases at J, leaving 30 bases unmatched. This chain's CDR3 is CASSSFQGQGPSSTSGRRYGELFF. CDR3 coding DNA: TGTGCCAGCAGCTCCTTTCAGGGACAGGGTCCTTCTTCGACTAGCGGGAGGCGGTACGGGGAGCTGTTTTTT.

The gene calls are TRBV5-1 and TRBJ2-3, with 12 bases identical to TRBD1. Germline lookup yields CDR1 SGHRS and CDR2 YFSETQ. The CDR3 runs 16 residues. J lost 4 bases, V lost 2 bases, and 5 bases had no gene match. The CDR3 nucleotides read TGCGCCAGCAGCTTTGCCGGGACAGGGGGCGCAGATACGCAGTATTTT. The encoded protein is CASSFAGTGGADTQYF.

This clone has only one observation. CDR3 amino acids: CASRSGGPAQETQYF. DNA of the CDR3: TGTGCCAGCAGATCCGGCGGGCCAGCACAAGAGACCCAGTACTTC. The chain is built from TRBV7-2 and TRBJ2-5; maybe TRBD2 (5 bases). V was pared by 6 bases and J by 2 bases, with 16 bases between. Per the germline V gene, CDR1 is SGHTA and CDR2 is FQGNSA. This CDR3 is built from 15 residues.

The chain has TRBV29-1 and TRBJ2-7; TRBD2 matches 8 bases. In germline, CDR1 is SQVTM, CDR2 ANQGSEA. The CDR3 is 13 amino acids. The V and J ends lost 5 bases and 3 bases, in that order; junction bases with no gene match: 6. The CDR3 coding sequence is TGCAGCGTTTATGGGACTAGGGACTACGAGCAGTACTTC. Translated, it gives CSVYGTRDYEQYF.

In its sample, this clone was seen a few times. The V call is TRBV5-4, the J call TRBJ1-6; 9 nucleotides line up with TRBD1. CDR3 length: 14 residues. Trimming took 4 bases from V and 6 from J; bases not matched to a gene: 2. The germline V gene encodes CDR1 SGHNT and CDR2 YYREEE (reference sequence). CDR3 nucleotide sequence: TGTGCCAGCAGCATGACAGGGGGTAATTCACCCCTCCACTTT. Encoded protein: CASSMTGGNSPLHF.

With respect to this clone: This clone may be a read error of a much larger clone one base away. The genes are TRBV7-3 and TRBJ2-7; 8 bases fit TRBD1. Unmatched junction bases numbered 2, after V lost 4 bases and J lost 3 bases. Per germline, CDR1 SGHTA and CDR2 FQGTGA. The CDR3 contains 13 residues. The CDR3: CASSSGTGYEQYF. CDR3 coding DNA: TGTGCCAGCAGCTCCGGGACAGGCTACGAGCAGTACTTC. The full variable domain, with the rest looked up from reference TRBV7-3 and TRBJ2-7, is GAGVSQTPSNKVTEKGKYVELRCDPISGHTALYWYRQSLGQGPEFLIYFQGTGAADDSGLPNDRFFAVRPEGSVSTLKIQRTERGDSAVYLCASSSGTGYEQYFGPGTRLTVT.

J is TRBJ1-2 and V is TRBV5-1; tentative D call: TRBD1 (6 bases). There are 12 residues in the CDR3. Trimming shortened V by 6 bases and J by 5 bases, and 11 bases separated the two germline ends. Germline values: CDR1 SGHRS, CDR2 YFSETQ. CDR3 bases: TGCGCCAGCACTGACAGGATATATGGCTACACCTTC. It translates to CASTDRIYGYTF. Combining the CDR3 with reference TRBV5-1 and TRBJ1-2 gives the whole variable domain KAGVTQTPRYLIKTRGQQVTLSCSPISGHRSVSWYQQTPGQGLQFLFEYFSETQRNKGNFPGRFSGRQFSNSRSEMNVSTLELGDSALYLCASTDRIYGYTFGSGTRLTVV.

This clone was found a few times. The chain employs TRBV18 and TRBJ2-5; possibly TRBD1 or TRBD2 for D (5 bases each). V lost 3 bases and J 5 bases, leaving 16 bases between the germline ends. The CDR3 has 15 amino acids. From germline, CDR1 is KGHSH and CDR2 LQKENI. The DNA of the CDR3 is TGTGCCAGCTCACCGGGACCAGGGTTGGGGGAGACCCAGTACTTC. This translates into CASSPGPGLGETQYF.

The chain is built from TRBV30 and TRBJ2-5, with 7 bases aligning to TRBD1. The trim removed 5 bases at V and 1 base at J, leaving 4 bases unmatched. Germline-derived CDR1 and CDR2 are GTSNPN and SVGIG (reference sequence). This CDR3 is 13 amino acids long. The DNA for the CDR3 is TGTGCCTGGGGGACAGAGACCCAAGAGACCCAGTACTTC. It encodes CAWGTETQETQYF. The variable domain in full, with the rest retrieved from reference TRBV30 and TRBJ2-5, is SQTIHQWPATLVQPVGSPLSLECTVEGTSNPNLYWYRQAAGRGLQLLFYSVGIGQISSEVPQNLSASRPQDRQFILSSKKLLLSDSGFYLCAWGTETQETQYFGPGTRLLVL.

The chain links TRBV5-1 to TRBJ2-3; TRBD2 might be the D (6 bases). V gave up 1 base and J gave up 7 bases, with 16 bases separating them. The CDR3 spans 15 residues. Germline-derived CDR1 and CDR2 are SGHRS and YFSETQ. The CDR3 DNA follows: TGCGCCAGCAGCTTGCAAGGGGTTGGAGGGAATACGCAGTATTTT. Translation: CASSLQGVGGNTQYF.

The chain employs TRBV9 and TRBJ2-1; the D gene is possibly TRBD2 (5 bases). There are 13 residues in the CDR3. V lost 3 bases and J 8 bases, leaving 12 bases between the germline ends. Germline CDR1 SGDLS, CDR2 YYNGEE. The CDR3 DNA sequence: TGTGCCAGCAGCGCCCTGCTAGCCGATGAGCAGTTCTTC. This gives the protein CASSALLADEQFF.

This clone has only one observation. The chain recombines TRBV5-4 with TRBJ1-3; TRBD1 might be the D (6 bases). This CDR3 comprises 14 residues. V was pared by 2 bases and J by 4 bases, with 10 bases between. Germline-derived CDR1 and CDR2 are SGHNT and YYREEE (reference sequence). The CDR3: CASSLQGYGNTIYF. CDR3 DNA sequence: TGTGCCAGCAGCTTACAGGGATACGGAAACACCATATATTTT.

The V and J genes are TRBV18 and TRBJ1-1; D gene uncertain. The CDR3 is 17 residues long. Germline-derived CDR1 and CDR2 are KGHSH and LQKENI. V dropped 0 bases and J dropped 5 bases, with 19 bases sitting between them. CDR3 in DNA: TGTGCCAGCTCACCACCACCGGACGGCCTTAGTAGGACTGAAGCTTTCTTT. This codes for CASSPPPDGLSRTEAFF. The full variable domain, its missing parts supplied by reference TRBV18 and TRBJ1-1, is NAGVMQNPRHLVRRRGQEARLRCSPMKGHSHVYWYRQLPEEGLKFMVYLQKENIIDESGMPKERFSAEFPKEGPSILRIQQVVRGDSAAYFCASSPPPDGLSRTEAFFGQGTRLTVV.